Below, one T cell receptor (beta chain) is given with its context. The antigen is undetermined. Via MiXCR, TCRdb re-called the reads, giving one row per CDR3 protein. Here the sample spans about 740,000 distinct CDR3 sequences, about 40% being singletons. This entry comes from a study of T cell repertoires in cytomegalovirus infection. Study overall: Shared public TCR beta signatures pointed to both CMV infection and a matching HLA type.

V lost 7 bases and J 0 bases, leaving 12 bases between the germline ends. The CDR3 length is 15 residues. From germline, CDR1 is MNHNS and CDR2 SASEGT. Whole-study findings and limits: HLA-C-restricted CMV-specific TCR beta clonotypes prevailed in the ex vivo response. The cumulative frequency of public TCR beta families distinguished individuals who carried CMV together with the relevant HLA.

The chain combines TRBV6-1 with TRBJ1-4; D not certain. This clonotype was sampled from a human donor in good health (CMV status not recorded). Some clones in this sample may be carry-over from other donors' samples. The specimen sequenced was PBMCs. CDR3 sequence (DNA): TGTGCCAGCACCAAAAACCGAGCAACTAATGAAAAACTGTTTTTT. Its translation: CASTKNRATNEKLFF.